This T cell receptor (beta chain) emerged from a study of OX40 agonist ivuxolimab in advanced cancers. Findings and caveats of the study: Fewer expanded clones were found on average in CD4+ than in CD8+ T cells.

A word on this clone: Its antigen is unknown.

Trimming stripped 6 bases from V and 0 bases from J, with 11 bases between. The CDR3 is 14 amino acids. The germline V gene has CDR1 MNHEY and CDR2 SVGAGI. Blood specimens came from baseline, cycle 4 day 1, and cycle 7 day 1. Some clones are missing from TCRdb's copy, which holds only in-frame ones; the method was immunoSEQ multiplex PCR. In the table there are tens of thousands of clones, 84% of which are singletons. This receptor was taken from an adult with an advanced solid tumor such as melanoma, head and neck, liver or kidney cancer. This chain connects TRBV6-5 to TRBJ1-2; D is unclear. Sequencing was performed on CD4+ or CD8+ T cells sorted from blood, taken in a trial of the OX40 agonist ivuxolimab. The CDR3 DNA is TGTGCCAGCAGATTGGACGGGCCTAACTATGGCTACACCTTC. It specifies CASRLDGPNYGYTF.